This T cell receptor (beta chain) was identified in a study of T cell responses to AZD1222 COVID-19 vaccine. Data came from immunoSEQ multiplex PCR; TCRdb stores just in-frame clones and leaves some out. Counted here are 100,000 to 150,000 clones, just over 90% occurring once; the ten biggest clones make up roughly 0.98%. This CDR3 is built from 16 residues. The V end was cut by 5 bases, the J end by 4 bases, with 20 bases between. In germline, CDR1 is SGHTA, CDR2 FQGTGA. Study results and caveats: Possibly, clonal diversity was underestimated; donors were largely white British and included more females. Two doses of AZD1222 preceded a rise in Spike-specific TCR breadth and depth.

Of note for this clone: No antigen is known for it.

The sequence was obtained from an adult who received the AZD1222 COVID-19 vaccine. V usage is TRBV7-3 and J usage is TRBJ2-5, with D possibly matching TRBD2 (6 bases). Source: peripheral blood, taken 28 days after the second AZD1222 dose. The CDR3 DNA reads TGTGCCAGCAGCCCTGGGACCCGCGGGGATGGAGAGACCCAGTACTTC. Protein: CASSPGTRGDGETQYF.